The T cell receptor beta chain under discussion was sequenced for a study of T cell responses to AZD1222 COVID-19 vaccine. The length of the CDR3 is 16 residues. V shed 6 bases and J shed 5 bases, with 18 bases lying between them. Germline values: CDR1 SGHKS, CDR2 YYEKEE (reference sequence). Method: immunoSEQ multiplex PCR; TCRdb's copy keeps in-frame clones and lacks some. Counted here are some 180,000 clones, roughly 93% occurring once; the ten biggest clones make up around 0.97%. The TCR originated in an adult who received the MenACWY meningococcal vaccine as a control. The chain links TRBV5-5 to TRBJ1-6; maybe TRBD1 (5 bases). Here the sequenced sample was peripheral blood, taken 28 days after the second dose of the MenACWY control vaccine. The CDR3, as DNA: TGTGCCAGCAACCTCGGCGGGGGGACCGATAATTCACCCCTCCACTTT. Translating it yields CASNLGGGTDNSPLHF.